The 21 T cell receptor beta chains reported below all come from one sample, sequenced in a study of low-dose radiotherapy and immunotherapy resistance in tumors. Both TCRalpha and TCRbeta chains were reverse transcribed with V-gene-specific primers. TCRs were amplified for 15 to 25 PCR cycles with a constant-region primer and V-primer adapter. One entry per CDR3 protein, called by TCRdb with MiXCR from the reads. This sample has about 17,000 distinct CDR3 sequences, with approximately 63% found just once. These receptors all stem from a human donor with advanced metastatic prostate, ovarian, gallbladder or colorectal cancer (not recorded which). This table probably holds off-target reads from a library built for another chain.

The rearrangement uses TRBV27 and TRBJ2-1, with 8 bases lining up with TRBD1. Germline trimming cut 5 bases from V and 6 bases from J; bases unmatched to any gene: 6. CDR3 length: 14 residues. CDR1 and CDR2 from the germline V gene are MNHEY and SMNVEV (reference sequence). CDR3 residues: CASSGQGAGNEQFF. In nucleotides, the CDR3 is TGTGCCAGCAGTGGACAGGGAGCCGGCAATGAGCAGTTCTTC.

The V gene is TRBV4-3, the J gene TRBJ2-1; 10 bases are a match to TRBD2. The CDR3 length is 18 residues. The V segment lost 1 base and the J segment 5 bases; nucleotides outside the gene matches: 11. Germline V gives CDR1 LGHNA, CDR2 YSLEER. The CDR3 bases are TGCGCCAGCAGCCAAGTTGGGAGGTGGGGACTAGCGAACAATGAGCAGTTCTTC. This gives the protein CASSQVGRWGLANNEQFF.

The rearrangement links TRBV14 to TRBJ1-6; 8 nucleotides match TRBD1. CDR3 length: 15 amino acids. The V and J ends lost 8 bases and 6 bases, in that order; junction bases with no gene match: 9. Germline loops: CDR1 SGHDN, CDR2 FVKESK. CDR3 in DNA: TGTGCCAGCGCCCGGGACAGGATACCTAATTCACCCCTCCACTTT. Translation gives CASARDRIPNSPLHF.

This clonotype was detected a few times. The chain recombines TRBV10-3 with TRBJ1-5; 8 bases align to TRBD1. The CDR3 is 15 amino acids. V shed 6 bases, J shed 5 bases, and the junction held 9 bases outside the gene matches. Germline assignment: CDR1 ENHRY and CDR2 SYGVKD. The CDR3 reads CAIRADRGEYQPQHF. CDR3 DNA sequence: TGTGCCATCAGAGCAGACAGGGGCGAATATCAGCCCCAGCATTTT.

CDR3 DNA sequence: TGTGCCAGCTCACCCACAGGGGGCGATGGCTACACCTTC. As protein: CASSPTGGDGYTF. The chain carries TRBV18 and TRBJ1-2, with 9 bases that match TRBD1. The junction had 2 bases not matched to a gene; V was cut back by 3 bases and J by 6 bases. This CDR3 is built from 13 residues. CDR1 is KGHSH and CDR2 is LQKENI in the germline V gene.

V usage is TRBV29-1 and J usage is TRBJ2-1; D not resolved. Germline-derived CDR1 and CDR2 are SQVTM and ANQGSEA. This CDR3 has 11 residues. V lost 5 bases and J 9 bases, leaving 11 bases between the germline ends. The CDR3 is CSVFPDSEQFF. The CDR3 coding sequence is TGCAGCGTTTTTCCTGACTCTGAGCAGTTCTTC.

V and J are TRBV4-2 and TRBJ1-2, with a tentative D call TRBD1 (6 bases). The CDR3 contains 11 residues. From germline, CDR1 is LGHNA and CDR2 YNFKEQ. V was pared by 8 bases and J by 6 bases, with 10 bases between. In DNA, the CDR3 is TGTGCCAGCGGATACAGGGATGGCTACACCTTC. Protein: CASGYRDGYTF.

This chain connects TRBV7-9 to TRBJ2-3; TRBD2 aligns across 7 bases. There are 10 residues in the CDR3. Germline V lookup: CDR1 SEHNR, CDR2 FQNEAQ (reference sequence). Germline trimming cut 11 bases from V and 5 bases from J; bases unmatched to any gene: 1. The CDR3 region has the DNA TGTGCCTGGGGGGGAGATACGCAGTATTTT. It yields the protein CAWGGDTQYF.

This clonotype showed up just a few times. V usage is TRBV29-1 and J usage is TRBJ2-5; D remains ambiguous. V lost 5 bases to trimming and J lost 1 base, with 8 bases between them. The V gene's germline CDR1 is SQVTM and CDR2 ANQGSEA. CDR3 size: 12 residues. The CDR3 is CSVKGFQETQYF. The CDR3, as DNA: TGCAGCGTTAAAGGTTTCCAAGAGACCCAGTACTTC. The full variable domain, with the rest looked up from reference TRBV29-1 and TRBJ2-5, is SAVISQKPSRDICQRGTSLTIQCQVDSQVTMMFWYRQQPGQSLTLIATANQGSEATYESGFVIDKFPISRPNLTFSTLTVSNMSPEDSSIYLCSVKGFQETQYFGPGTRLLVL.

The chain carries TRBV19 and TRBJ2-2, with unresolved D. Germline CDR1 reads LNHDA; CDR2 reads SQIVND (reference sequence). Trimming removed 4 bases at V and 2 bases at J, with 11 bases between. The CDR3 is made up of 15 amino acids. For the CDR3, the DNA is TGTGCCAGTAGTAGGGCTTCTTCTAACACCGGGGAGCTGTTTTTT. This gives the protein CASSRASSNTGELFF. Looking up the rest from reference TRBV19 and TRBJ2-2 gives the full variable domain: DGGITQSPKYLFRKEGQNVTLSCEQNLNHDAMYWYRQDPGQGLRLIYYSQIVNDFQKGDIAEGYSVSREKKESFPLTVTSAQKNPTAFYLCASSRASSNTGELFFGEGSRLTVL.

This clonotype came up a few times. J is TRBJ2-7 and V is TRBV28, with a possible D match to TRBD2 (6 bases). The CDR3 is made up of 14 amino acids. Germline V CDR1 and CDR2: MDHEN, SYDVKM. The V end was cut by 4 bases, the J end by 3 bases, with 13 bases between. The CDR3 nucleotides are TGTGCCAGCAGTTATAGCGGAATAGTCTACGAGCAGTACTTC. Translating it yields CASSYSGIVYEQYF. The variable domain in full, completed from reference TRBV28 and TRBJ2-7, reads DVKVTQSSRYLVKRTGEKVFLECVQDMDHENMFWYRQDPGLGLRLIYFSYDVKMKEKGDIPEGYSVSREKKERFSLILESASTNQTSMYLCASSYSGIVYEQYFGPGTRLTVT.

This sequence joins TRBV10-3 and TRBJ2-5; 7 nucleotides match TRBD1. V was clipped by 3 bases and J by 5 bases; unmatched bases: 6. This CDR3 spans 14 amino acids. CDR1 is ENHRY, CDR2 SYGVKD, per germline. CDR3 protein: CAISDRTGGETQYF. CDR3 DNA sequence: TGTGCCATCAGTGACCGGACAGGTGGGGAGACCCAGTACTTC.

This chain links TRBV29-1 with TRBJ2-3; D gene ambiguous. The CDR3 is 16 amino acids. CDR1 is SQVTM, CDR2 ANQGSEA, per germline. Trimming left V 0 bases short and J 2 bases short, with 15 bases between. The DNA of the CDR3 is TGCAGCGTTGAAGAGTCCCTACCCATACCCACAGATACGCAGTATTTT. Its translation is CSVEESLPIPTDTQYF.

The CDR3 loop is CSIRPTGGEKLFF. CDR3 sequence (DNA): TGCAGCATCCGACCGACAGGTGGCGAAAAACTGTTTTTT. This chain uses TRBV29-1 with TRBJ1-4; perhaps TRBD1 as D (6 bases). Deletions cut 8 bases from V and 8 bases from J, with 18 bases between. Per the germline V gene, CDR1 is SQVTM and CDR2 is ANQGSEA. The CDR3 length is 13 residues.

This chain links TRBV7-2 with TRBJ2-5, with D maybe TRBD2 (7 bases). Germline-derived CDR1 and CDR2 are SGHTA and FQGNSA. Trimming took off 1 base at V and 2 bases at J, with 20 bases between the two ends. This CDR3 is 18 amino acids long. CDR3 loop: CASSLVVVWAGAQETQYF. The CDR3 bases are TGTGCCAGCAGCTTAGTTGTTGTTTGGGCGGGGGCTCAAGAGACCCAGTACTTC.

The V call is TRBV6-5, the J call TRBJ2-1; 8 bases agree with TRBD2. The CDR3 is 13 amino acids. CDR1 is MNHEY and CDR2 is SVGAGI in the germline V gene. V was clipped by 4 bases and J by 5 bases; unmatched bases: 1. The CDR3 DNA follows: TGTGCCAGCAGTTTACTAGCGGACAATGAGCAGTTCTTC. Its translation: CASSLLADNEQFF.

The genes are TRBV7-2 and TRBJ1-2, with TRBD1 identical over 7 bases. The length of the CDR3 is 16 residues. V was pared by 5 bases and J by 0 bases, with 9 bases of the junction left unmatched. The V gene's germline CDR1 is SGHTA and CDR2 FQGNSA. CDR3 nucleotide sequence: TGTGCCAGCAGCCCACAGACAGGGCCAGCTAACTATGGCTACACCTTC. Residues: CASSPQTGPANYGYTF.

The chain uses TRBV13 and TRBJ2-1; D ambiguous. CDR1 and CDR2 (germline): PRHDT, FYEKMQ (reference sequence). The CDR3 is made up of 13 amino acids. V was pared by 3 bases and J by 4 bases, with 7 bases between. CDR3 sequence reads: CASSFDGYNEQFF. The CDR3 nucleotides are TGTGCCAGCAGCTTCGACGGGTACAATGAGCAGTTCTTC.

This chain connects TRBV11-2 to TRBJ1-4; 10 bases agree with TRBD1. The CDR3 is 16 amino acids. V lost 6 bases and J lost 8; bases outside the gene matches: 12. Looked up from germline, CDR1 is SGHAT and CDR2 is FQNNGV. As DNA, the CDR3 is TGTGCCAGCAGTTCGACCTCGACAGGGGGCGGGGAAAAACTGTTTTTT. It codes for CASSSTSTGGGEKLFF.

There are a few counts of this clonotype. The V gene is TRBV5-1, the J gene TRBJ2-6; TRBD1 is a possible D gene (6 bases). The CDR3 extends over 17 amino acids. Trimming removed 6 bases from V and 5 bases from J, with 21 bases in between. The germline V gene has CDR1 SGHRS and CDR2 YFSETQ. CDR3 in amino acids: CASNGQPLGERANVLTF. CDR3 coding DNA: TGCGCCAGCAACGGACAGCCCTTAGGCGAGAGGGCCAACGTCCTGACTTTC.

This chain uses TRBV29-1 with TRBJ2-3; a weak D match, TRBD2 (6 bases). CDR3 length: 15 residues. Trimming took off 2 bases at V and 2 bases at J, with 14 bases between the two ends. The germline V gene encodes CDR1 SQVTM and CDR2 ANQGSEA. The CDR3: CSVEKGGGSTDTQYF. CDR3 coding DNA: TGCAGCGTTGAAAAAGGTGGGGGGTCCACAGATACGCAGTATTTT.